This TCR beta chain was recorded in a study of OX40 agonist ivuxolimab in advanced cancers. Across the whole study: Those treated in dose escalation had hepatocellular carcinoma, melanoma, renal cell cancer or head and neck cancer.

TCRdb keeps only in-frame clones here, not all; method: immunoSEQ multiplex PCR. The repertoire consists of tens of thousands of clones, with 84% occurring once and the leading ten covering around 21%. Study-level findings and limits: CD4+ and CD8+ blood T cells expanded clonally by week 6 at 0.1 to 3.0 mg/kg. On average, a greater number of expanded clones characterised CD8+ T cells relative to CD4+.

Comment on this clone: Its cognate antigen is unknown.

Anyone with autoimmune disease history or systemic immunosuppression was excluded. Trimming shortened V by 2 bases and J by 5 bases, and 12 bases separated the two germline ends. The V gene's germline CDR1 is GTSNPN and CDR2 SVGIG (reference sequence). The CDR3 runs 13 residues. The chain is built from TRBV30 and TRBJ2-5; a weak D match, TRBD2 (6 bases). The TCR sequence derives from an adult with an advanced solid tumor such as melanoma, head and neck, liver or kidney cancer. This material consisted of CD4+ or CD8+ T cells sorted from blood, taken in a trial of the OX40 agonist ivuxolimab. This CDR3 reads CAWSLGGRETQYF. In DNA form, the CDR3 reads TGTGCCTGGAGTTTGGGGGGTCGGGAGACCCAGTACTTC.